Below are 9 T cell receptor beta chains sequenced from a single sample in a study of blood T cell repertoires in COVID-19. Sequencing used immunoSEQ multiplex PCR; TCRdb keeps in-frame clones, though not all of them. The sample records 250,000 to 350,000 clones, 75% to 90% being singletons. Sequenced: peripheral blood. Receptor source: a woman in her fifties or sixties with acute or convalescent COVID-19.

This chain uses TRBV10-3 with TRBJ1-3; 8 nucleotides line up with TRBD1. This CDR3 spans 15 amino acids. In germline, CDR1 is ENHRY, CDR2 SYGVKD. V trimming: 4 bases; J trimming: 8 bases; junction bases outside the gene matches: 10. CDR3 coding DNA: TGTGCCATCAGTGGGGACAGGTCCAAGGGGGACACCATATATTTT. It codes for CAISGDRSKGDTIYF.

This chain joins TRBV7-9 and TRBJ2-1; no definite D call. Germline lookup yields CDR1 SEHNR and CDR2 FQNEAQ (reference sequence). This CDR3 comprises 13 residues. Trimming took 5 bases from V and 8 from J, leaving 13 bases between them. CDR3 DNA: TGTGCCAGCAGCCCCTCCTTTCGGGATGAGCAGTTCTTC. The encoded protein is CASSPSFRDEQFF.

Regarding this clone: Sequence at one end of the junction differs from germline and may be a read error. The V call is TRBV5-4, the J call TRBJ2-7; the match to TRBD1 covers 8 bases. Germline V gives CDR1 SGHNT, CDR2 YYREEE (reference sequence). There are 14 residues in the CDR3. The CDR3 coding sequence is TGTGCCAGCAGACTAGGACAGGGCTCCGACGAGCAGTACTTC. Translated: CASRLGQGSDEQYF.

V gene TRBV7-3 combines with J gene TRBJ1-1, with 7 bases matching TRBD1. In germline, CDR1 is SGHTA, CDR2 FQGTGA. The CDR3 sequence is 13 residues long. V lost 5 bases and J lost 4; bases outside the gene matches: 4. As DNA, the CDR3 is TGTGCCAGCAGCCGACAGGGAAGCACTGAAGCTTTCTTT. This codes for CASSRQGSTEAFF. Full variable domain (missing parts from reference TRBV7-3 and TRBJ1-1): GAGVSQTPSNKVTEKGKYVELRCDPISGHTALYWYRQSLGQGPEFLIYFQGTGAADDSGLPNDRFFAVRPEGSVSTLKIQRTERGDSAVYLCASSRQGSTEAFFGQGTRLTVV.

The V gene is TRBV19, the J gene TRBJ1-5, with D possibly matching TRBD1 (5 bases). The germline V and J ends were trimmed by 11 bases and 4 bases, with 18 bases remaining between them. CDR1 and CDR2 (germline): LNHDA, SQIVND (reference sequence). The CDR3 is 14 amino acids. The CDR3 is CAVIGAGPNQPQHF. The CDR3 DNA is TGTGCCGTAATAGGGGCAGGTCCGAATCAGCCCCAGCATTTT.

This CDR3 reads CASSLTSGSLTDTQYF. The CDR3 coding sequence is TGTGCCAGCAGCTTGACTAGCGGGAGTCTGACAGATACGCAGTATTTT. The chain employs TRBV7-3 and TRBJ2-3, with TRBD2 matching 12 bases. The CDR3 runs 16 residues. V trimming: 3 bases; J trimming: 3 bases; junction bases outside the gene matches: 4. Germline V lookup: CDR1 SGHTA, CDR2 FQGTGA. Together with reference TRBV7-3 and TRBJ2-3, the CDR3 gives the full variable domain: GAGVSQTPSNKVTEKGKYVELRCDPISGHTALYWYRQSLGQGPEFLIYFQGTGAADDSGLPNDRFFAVRPEGSVSTLKIQRTERGDSAVYLCASSLTSGSLTDTQYFGPGTRLTVL.

The rearrangement uses TRBV6-2 or TRBV6-3 and TRBJ2-7; 14 bases line up with TRBD2. Per the germline V gene, CDR1 is MNHEY and CDR2 is SVGEGT. The ends lost 6 bases at V and 10 bases at J; junction bases unmatched: 23. The CDR3 length is 19 residues. The CDR3 sequence: CASSPAGTSGRIIPAEQYF. CDR3 sequence (DNA): TGTGCCAGCAGCCCTGCTGGGACTAGCGGGAGAATAATCCCCGCAGAACAGTACTTC.

The chain has TRBV7-2 and TRBJ2-6; 7 bases match TRBD2. The V gene end was trimmed by 2 bases and the J gene end by 2 bases; junction bases not matched to a gene: 12. This CDR3 has 19 residues. Germline-derived CDR1 and CDR2 are SGHTA and FQGNSA. CDR3 DNA: TGTGCCAGCAGCTTACTTCTTGGACTAGAGTCCCCTGGGGCCAACGTCCTGACTTTC. Translation gives CASSLLLGLESPGANVLTF.

V gene TRBV2 combines with J gene TRBJ2-7; D is perhaps TRBD2 (7 bases). Trimming removed 4 bases from V and 8 bases from J, with 18 bases in between. Germline-derived CDR1 and CDR2 are SNHLY and FYNNEI. The CDR3 has 14 amino acids. CDR3 amino acids: CASSGRTRGGKQYF. The DNA of the CDR3 is TGTGCCAGCAGTGGGAGGACTAGAGGGGGGAAGCAGTACTTC.